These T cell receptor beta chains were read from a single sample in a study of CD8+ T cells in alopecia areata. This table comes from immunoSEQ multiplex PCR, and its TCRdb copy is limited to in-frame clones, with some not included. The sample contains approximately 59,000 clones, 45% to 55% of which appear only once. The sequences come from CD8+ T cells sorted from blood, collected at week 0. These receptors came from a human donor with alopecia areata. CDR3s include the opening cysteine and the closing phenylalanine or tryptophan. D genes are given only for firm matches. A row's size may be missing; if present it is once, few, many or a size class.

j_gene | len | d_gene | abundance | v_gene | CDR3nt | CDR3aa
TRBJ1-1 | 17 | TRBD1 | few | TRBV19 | TGTGCCAGTAGTATGTCAGGGGGCGCGGGTCACCACCCTGAAGCTTTCTTT | CASSMSGGAGHHPEAFF
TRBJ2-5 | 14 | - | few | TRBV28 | TGTGCCAGCAGTTCGACAGACCCTCAAGAGACCCAGTACTTC | CASSSTDPQETQYF
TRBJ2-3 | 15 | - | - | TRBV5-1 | TGCGCCAGCAGCTTGTCCTCCGGGCTCCCAGATACGCAGTATTTT | CASSLSSGLPDTQYF
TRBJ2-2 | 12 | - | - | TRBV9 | TGTGCCAGCAGCCCTCAGGGCGGGGAGCTGTTTTTT | CASSPQGGELFF
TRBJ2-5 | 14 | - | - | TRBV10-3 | TGTGCCACCCAGGGGGGGCTGGCGGGAGAGACCCAGTACTTC | CATQGGLAGETQYF
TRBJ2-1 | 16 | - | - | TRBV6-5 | TGTGCCAGCAGTTACTCGAAAGTAGTGGGGTACAATGAGCAGTTCTTC | CASSYSKVVGYNEQFF
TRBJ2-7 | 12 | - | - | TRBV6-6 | TGTGCCAGCAGTCCCAGCGCGAACGAGCAGTACTTC | CASSPSANEQYF
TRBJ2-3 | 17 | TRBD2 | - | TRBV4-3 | TGCGCCAGCAGCCAAGATGGGAGGGGCCGCTTATCTGATACGCAGTATTTT | CASSQDGRGRLSDTQYF
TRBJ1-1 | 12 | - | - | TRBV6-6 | TGTGCCAGCAGTTACGGGATCTCTGAAGCTTTCTTT | CASSYGISEAFF
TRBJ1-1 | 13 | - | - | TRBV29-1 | TGCAGCGTTGAAGGGCGAGTAAACACTGAAGCTTTCTTT | CSVEGRVNTEAFF
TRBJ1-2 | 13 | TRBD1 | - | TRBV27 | TGTGCCAGCAGTTTGCGGACAGGGCTAGGCTACACCTTC | CASSLRTGLGYTF
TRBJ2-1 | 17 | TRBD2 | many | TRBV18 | TGTGCCAGCTCACCACTATACCGGGAGGGCCCCTACAATGAGCAGTTCTTC | CASSPLYREGPYNEQFF
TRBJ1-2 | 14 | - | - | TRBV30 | TGTGCCTGGAGTGTAGGGGCGGGAATTGAGGGCTACACCTTC | CAWSVGAGIEGYTF
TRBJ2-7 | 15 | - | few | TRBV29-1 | TGCAGCGTTAGGATAACCCGTGGGTCCTCCTACGAGCAGTACTTC | CSVRITRGSSYEQYF
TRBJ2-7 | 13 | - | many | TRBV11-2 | TGTGCCAGCAGTTTGGGCTCCCTCTACGAGCAGTACTTC | CASSLGSLYEQYF
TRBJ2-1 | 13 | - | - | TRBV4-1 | TGCGCCAGCAGCCAAGAACCGACAAATGAGCAGTTCTTC | CASSQEPTNEQFF
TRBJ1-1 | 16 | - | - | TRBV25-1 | TGTGCCAGCAGTGAATACGGGGAGGCCCTGAACACTGAAGCTTTCTTT | CASSEYGEALNTEAFF
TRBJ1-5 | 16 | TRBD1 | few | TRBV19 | TGTGCCAGTAGTTCCAACAGGGGGCGAGGCAATCAGCCCCAGCATTTT | CASSSNRGRGNQPQHF
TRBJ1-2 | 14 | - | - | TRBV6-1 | TGTGCCAGCAGTGTCGCCCCAACTAACTATGGCTACACCTTC | CASSVAPTNYGYTF
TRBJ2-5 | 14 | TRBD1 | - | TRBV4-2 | TGTGCCAGCAGCCAAAACAGGGGGTTGGAGACCCAGTACTTC | CASSQNRGLETQYF
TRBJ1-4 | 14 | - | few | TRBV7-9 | TGTGCCAGCAGCTTAGTGTCCCGGGGTGAAAAACTGTTTTTT | CASSLVSRGEKLFF
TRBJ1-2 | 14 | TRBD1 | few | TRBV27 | TGTGCCAGCAGGACCTCAGGGGGTTACTATGGCTACACCTTC | CASRTSGGYYGYTF
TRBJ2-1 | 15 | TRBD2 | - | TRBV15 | TGTGCCACCAGCAGAGACCCAGCGGGAGAGCGGGAGCAGTTCTTC | CATSRDPAGEREQFF
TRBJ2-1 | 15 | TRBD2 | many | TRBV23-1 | TGCGCCAGCAGCCAAGGACTAGCCCCCTACAATGAGCAGTTCTTC | CASSQGLAPYNEQFF
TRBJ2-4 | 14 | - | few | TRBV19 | TGTGCCGAGGGAACGCCAAGGACCAAAAACATTCAGTACTTC | CAEGTPRTKNIQYF
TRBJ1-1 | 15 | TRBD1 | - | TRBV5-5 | TGTGCCAGCAGCCGGACAGGACCCTTGAACACTGAAGCTTTCTTT | CASSRTGPLNTEAFF
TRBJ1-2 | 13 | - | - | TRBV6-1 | TGTGCCAGCAGTGAGGGGCAGCTCTATGGCTACACCTTC | CASSEGQLYGYTF
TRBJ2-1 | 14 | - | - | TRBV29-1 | TGCAGCGTTGAGGGCGTTCTCCGCGACAATGAGCAGTTCTTC | CSVEGVLRDNEQFF
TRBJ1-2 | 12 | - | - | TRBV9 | TGTGCCAGCAGGGACGGCGCGGATGGCTACACCTTC | CASRDGADGYTF
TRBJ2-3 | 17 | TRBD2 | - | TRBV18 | TGTGCCAGCTCACCACCGGAAAGACTAGCTGTCACAGATACGCAGTATTTT | CASSPPERLAVTDTQYF
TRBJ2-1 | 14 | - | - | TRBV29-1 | TGCAGCGTTGAAGGTCGGGGCCTTCTCAATGAGCAGTTCTTC | CSVEGRGLLNEQFF
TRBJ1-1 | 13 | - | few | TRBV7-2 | TGTGCCAGCAGCTTAGGATATGGAACTGAAGCTTTCTTT | CASSLGYGTEAFF
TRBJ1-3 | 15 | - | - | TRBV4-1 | TGCGCCAGCAGCCTAGAAGGGGGCTCTGGAAACACCATATATTTT | CASSLEGGSGNTIYF
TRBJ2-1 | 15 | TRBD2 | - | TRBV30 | TGTGCCTGGACCACCGGGACTACCTCTGGCAATGAGCAGTTCTTC | CAWTTGTTSGNEQFF
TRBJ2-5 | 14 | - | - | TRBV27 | TGTGCCAGCAGTTTAATCGGGAGAGGGGAGACCCAGTACTTC | CASSLIGRGETQYF
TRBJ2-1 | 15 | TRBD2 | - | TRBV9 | TGTGCCAGCAGCGTAGGGACTAGCGGGTTCCATGAGCAGTTCTTC | CASSVGTSGFHEQFF
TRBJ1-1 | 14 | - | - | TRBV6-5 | TGTGCCAGCAGTTACAATGGGGACTCGACCGAAGCTTTCTTT | CASSYNGDSTEAFF
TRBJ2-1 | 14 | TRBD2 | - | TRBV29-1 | TGCAGCGCCGACGGACTAGTTTCTGGCAATGAGCAGTTCTTC | CSADGLVSGNEQFF
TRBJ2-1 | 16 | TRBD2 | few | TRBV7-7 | TGCGCCAGCAGCCAAGGGGCTAGCGGGACAGACAATGAGCAGTTCTTC | CASSQGASGTDNEQFF
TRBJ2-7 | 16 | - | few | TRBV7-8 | TGTGCCAGCAGCTACCGTGGAGGGCCGGAATCCTACGAGCAGTACTTC | CASSYRGGPESYEQYF
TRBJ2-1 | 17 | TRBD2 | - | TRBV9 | TGTGCCAGCAGCGTATTCCCTAGCGGGCACTCCTACAATGAGCAGTTCTTC | CASSVFPSGHSYNEQFF
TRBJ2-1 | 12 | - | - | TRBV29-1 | TGCAGCGTTGCGGCTACCTACAATGAGCAGTTCTTC | CSVAATYNEQFF
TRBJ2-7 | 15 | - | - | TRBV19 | TGTGCCAGTAGTATAGGACAGTTCAGCGCCTACGAGCAGTACTTC | CASSIGQFSAYEQYF
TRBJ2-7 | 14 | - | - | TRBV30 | TGTGCCTGGAGCGCCCACACAGGGCCCTACGAGCAGTACTTC | CAWSAHTGPYEQYF
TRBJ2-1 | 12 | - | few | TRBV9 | TGTGCCAGCAGCTCGGGGCACAATGAGCAGTTCTTC | CASSSGHNEQFF
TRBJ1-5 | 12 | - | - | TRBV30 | TGTGCCTGGGCCCAGGGGAACCAGCCCCAGCATTTT | CAWAQGNQPQHF
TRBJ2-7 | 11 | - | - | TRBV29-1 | TGCAGCGTTTTAGTCTCTGGCGAGCAGTACTTC | CSVLVSGEQYF
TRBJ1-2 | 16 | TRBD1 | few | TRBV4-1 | TGCGCCAGCAGCCAAGACACCGGGACAGGGGACTATGGCTACACCTTC | CASSQDTGTGDYGYTF
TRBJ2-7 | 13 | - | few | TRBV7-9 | TGTGCCAGCAGCTTATTCGATTTCTACGAGCAGTACTTC | CASSLFDFYEQYF
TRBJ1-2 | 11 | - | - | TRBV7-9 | TGTGCCAGCAGCTTTGTTACGGGCTACACCTTC | CASSFVTGYTF
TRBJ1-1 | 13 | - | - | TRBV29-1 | TGCAGCGTTGAAGAGGACAGCCACACTGAAGCTTTCTTT | CSVEEDSHTEAFF
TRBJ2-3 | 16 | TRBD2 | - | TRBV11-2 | TGTGCCAGCAGCCCCCTGGGACTAGCGGGAACAGATACGCAGTATTTT | CASSPLGLAGTDTQYF
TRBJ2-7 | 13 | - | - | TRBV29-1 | TGCAGCGTAACTGGTACCAGCTCCTACGAGCAGTACTTC | CSVTGTSSYEQYF
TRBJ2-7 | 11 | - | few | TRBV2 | TGTGCCAGCAGTGTTGCCTACGAGCAGTACTTC | CASSVAYEQYF
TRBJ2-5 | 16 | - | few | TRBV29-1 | TGCAGCGTTGAGTTTGGCGTCAGGGAAGGTGGGGAGACCCAGTACTTC | CSVEFGVREGGETQYF
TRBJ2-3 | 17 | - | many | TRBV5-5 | TGTGCCAGCAGCTCCTACCCCACCACATCGAGGACAGATACGCAGTATTTT | CASSSYPTTSRTDTQYF
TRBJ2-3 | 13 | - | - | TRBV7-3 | TGTGCCAGCAGCTTAGGCTGGACAGATACGCAGTATTTT | CASSLGWTDTQYF
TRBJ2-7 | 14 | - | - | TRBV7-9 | TGTGCCAGCAGCTCAACGACAGGATTATACGAGCAGTACTTC | CASSSTTGLYEQYF
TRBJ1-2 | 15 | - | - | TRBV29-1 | TGCAGCGTCGCATCTGCCCCGGGGGTGAAATATGGCTACACCTTC | CSVASAPGVKYGYTF
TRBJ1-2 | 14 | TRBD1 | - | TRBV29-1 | TGCAGCGTTGAAGGGGGACAGACACTCTATGGCTACACCTTC | CSVEGGQTLYGYTF